The rows below give T cell receptor beta chains drawn from one sample of a study of CD8 T cells in ankylosing spondylitis. TCRdb re-called the 5' RACE reads through MiXCR, storing one row per CDR3 protein. Seen here are roughly 400,000 distinct CDR3 sequences, about a fifth observed once, and the top ten hold around 17%. Sequences were obtained from blood, either unsorted or a sorted T cell fraction (not recorded which). The source is a male donor with ankylosing spondylitis. CDR3s include the opening cysteine and the closing phenylalanine or tryptophan. A D gene is named only where the DNA matches it firmly. Clone size, where shown, is once, few, many, or a class for clones that have expanded.

d_call	j_call	v_call	clone_size	cdr3_aa	cdr3_nt
TRBD1	TRBJ2-2	TRBV27	NA	CASSYYRGQNTGELFF	TGTGCCAGCAGCTATTACAGGGGGCAGAACACCGGGGAGCTGTTTTTT
NA	TRBJ2-7	TRBV12-5	NA	CASGLRDNYEQYF	TGTGCTAGTGGTTTACGAGATAACTACGAGCAGTACTTC
NA	TRBJ1-2	TRBV4-2	few	CASSQESGNYGYTF	TGTGCCAGCAGCCAAGAATCAGGGAACTATGGCTACACCTTC
NA	TRBJ1-1	TRBV12-3/TRBV12-4	many	CASSLVGATEAFF	TGTGCCAGCAGCCTTGTCGGGGCCACTGAAGCTTTCTTT
NA	TRBJ2-7	TRBV14	NA	CASSGTPVEQYF	TGTGCCAGCAGCGGGACTCCTGTCGAGCAGTACTTC
TRBD2	TRBJ2-7	TRBV5-6	NA	CASSLVTSVIYEQYF	TGTGCCAGCAGCTTGGTAACTAGCGTAATCTACGAGCAGTACTTC
TRBD2	TRBJ2-7	TRBV10-3	NA	CAIRVAGVHDEQYF	TGTGCCATCAGAGTAGCGGGAGTTCACGACGAGCAGTACTTC
TRBD1	TRBJ1-6	TRBV12-3/TRBV12-4	few	CASSPDRLDSPLHF	TGTGCCAGCAGTCCGGACAGGCTGGATTCACCCCTCCACTTT
NA	TRBJ2-2	TRBV6-5	NA	CASSYVRVAARANTGELFF	TGTGCCAGCAGTTACGTTCGGGTTGCGGCGAGAGCGAACACCGGGGAGCTGTTTTTT
NA	TRBJ2-5	TRBV29-1	NA	CSVTPDQMAQYF	TGCAGCGTTACCCCCGACCAGATGGCCCAGTACTTC
TRBD2	TRBJ2-5	TRBV3-1	NA	CASSQVSSGRETQYF	TGTGCCAGCAGCCAAGTGTCTAGCGGGAGAGAGACCCAGTACTTC
TRBD1	TRBJ2-1	TRBV20-1	NA	CSADRGTGIYNEQFF	TGCAGTGCTGATCGCGGGACAGGTATTTACAATGAGCAGTTCTTC